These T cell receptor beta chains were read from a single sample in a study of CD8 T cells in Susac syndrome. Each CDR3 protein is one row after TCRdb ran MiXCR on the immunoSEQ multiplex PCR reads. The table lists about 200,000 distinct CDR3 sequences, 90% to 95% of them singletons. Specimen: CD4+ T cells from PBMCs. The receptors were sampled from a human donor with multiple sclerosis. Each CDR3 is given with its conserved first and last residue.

CDR3: CASSQVIGNQGYGYTF; J: TRBJ1-2; V: TRBV3-1
CDR3: CASSQGPSGVYEQYF; J: TRBJ2-7; V: TRBV3-1
CDR3: CSASTAGEAFF; J: TRBJ1-1; V: TRBV20-1
CDR3: CASSRSGPQVGNIQYF; J: TRBJ2-4; V: TRBV4-1
CDR3: CSARDSGGIQETQYF; J: TRBJ2-5; V: TRBV20-1
CDR3: CASSFEIDYEQYF; J: TRBJ2-7; V: TRBV7-9
CDR3: CSARVRGYEQYF; J: TRBJ2-7; V: TRBV20-1
CDR3: CSASWRPSYNEQFF; J: TRBJ2-1; V: TRBV20-1
CDR3: CACTGTYYEQYF; J: TRBJ2-7; V: TRBV28
CDR3: CASSIWTVNQPQHF; J: TRBJ1-5; V: TRBV6-1
CDR3: CSATPASVGEQYF; J: TRBJ2-7; V: TRBV20-1
CDR3: CASSFTGERLKTQYF; J: TRBJ2-5; V: TRBV7-9
CDR3: CASRDLMNSPLHF; J: TRBJ1-6; V: TRBV2
CDR3: CSAHNRMGDTQYF; J: TRBJ2-3; V: TRBV20-1
CDR3: CSASLEGAGYTF; J: TRBJ1-2; V: TRBV20-1
CDR3: CATSRAKGRATYNEQFF; J: TRBJ2-1; V: TRBV15
CDR3: CASKEPAGTVEQYF; J: TRBJ2-7; V: TRBV2
CDR3: CASSQKMATWAFF; J: TRBJ1-1; V: TRBV3-1
CDR3: CASIDYNYGYTF; J: TRBJ1-2; V: TRBV19
CDR3: CASSHLRTGIKAGELFF; J: TRBJ2-2; V: TRBV4-1
CDR3: CSARSSRETQYF; J: TRBJ2-5; V: TRBV20-1
CDR3: CSASGGTTDTQYF; J: TRBJ2-3; V: TRBV20-1
CDR3: CASSYSRRDYNEQFF; J: TRBJ2-1; V: TRBV6-5
CDR3: CASSPPGTGSEKLFF; J: TRBJ1-4; V: TRBV11-2
CDR3: CATSEPPGRVTDTQYF; J: TRBJ2-3; V: TRBV24-1
CDR3: CASSQGDFGGSQYF; J: TRBJ2-5; V: TRBV4-2
CDR3: CASSKTSGNTIYF; J: TRBJ1-3; V: TRBV27
CDR3: CASSPPGLPTDTQYF; J: TRBJ2-3; V: TRBV18
CDR3: CASSYARELFF; J: TRBJ2-2; V: TRBV6-6
CDR3: CASSLFGQGVAEAFF; J: TRBJ1-1; V: TRBV27
CDR3: CASSPPSGGSYNEQFF; J: TRBJ2-1; V: TRBV18
CDR3: CASGLNEETQYF; J: TRBJ2-5; V: TRBV12-5
CDR3: CATSRTQSEQYF; J: TRBJ2-7; V: TRBV15
CDR3: CASGTTQTQYF; J: TRBJ2-5; V: TRBV3-1
CDR3: CASSLGVGYTF; J: TRBJ1-2; V: TRBV13
CDR3: CAWSRGLNQPQHF; J: TRBJ1-5; V: TRBV30
CDR3: CASSKSNTGELFF; J: TRBJ2-2; V: TRBV5-4
CDR3: CASSERGADTQYF; J: TRBJ2-3; V: TRBV7-3
CDR3: CASGLRGEQYF; J: TRBJ2-7; V: TRBV12-5
CDR3: CASSRDLGGELFF; J: TRBJ2-2; V: TRBV14
CDR3: CASSQDTLGGNYGYTF; J: TRBJ1-2; V: TRBV3-1
CDR3: CSASIGAGVLGRNEQFF; J: TRBJ2-1; V: TRBV20-1
CDR3: CSPFRVLTNTEAFF; J: TRBJ1-1; V: TRBV29-1